This T cell receptor (beta chain) came from a study of T-cell memory formation after mild COVID-19. TCRdb re-called the 5' RACE reads through MiXCR, storing one row per CDR3 protein. The repertoire holds approximately 200,000 distinct CDR3 sequences, with 15% to 20% as singletons. The germline V and J ends were trimmed by 4 bases and 3 bases, with 19 bases remaining between them. The CDR3 contains 16 residues. Germline assignment: CDR1 PRHDT and CDR2 FYEKMQ (reference sequence). This clonotype was counted a few times. The receptor's source is an adult woman who had mild COVID-19 (a few samples of this study predate the infection). Cell type and time point are not known. This sequence joins TRBV13 and TRBJ2-7; maybe TRBD1 (6 bases). Source material: PBMCs or a T cell subset sorted from them (not recorded which). CDR3 sequence (DNA): TGTGCCAGCAGCTCACTCCGGACAGTGGGATACTACGAGCAGTACTTC. Its translation is CASSSLRTVGYYEQYF.